The clone carrying this T cell receptor (beta chain) is a singleton in its sample. Antigen unknown. This record belongs to a study of T cell repertoires in cytomegalovirus infection. At the level of the study: Selection of CMV epitopes for the study included recently identified HLA-C-restricted and well-studied HLA-B-restricted ones. CMV infection and matching HLA type were both indicated by public TCR beta signatures. General study points: HLA-C-restricted, CMV-specific TCR beta clonotypes were dominant ex vivo. The cumulative frequency of public TCR beta families identified carriers of CMV plus the relevant HLA.

TCRdb re-called the reads through MiXCR, storing one row per CDR3 protein. The data contain under 500,000 distinct CDR3 sequences, roughly 43% of them singletons. Germline CDR1 SGHTA, CDR2 FQGNSA. V lost 1 base, J lost 6 bases, and 7 bases lay in between. CDR3 length: 12 residues. The source is a human donor in good health (CMV status not recorded). Some clones in this sample may be carry-over from other donors' samples. The sequences come from cultured PBMCs, collected from culture after CMV antigen stimulation. The J gene is TRBJ2-7, the V gene TRBV7-2, with D hard to call. The CDR3 loop reads CASSLETREQYF. The DNA of the CDR3 is TGTGCCAGCAGCTTAGAGACCCGCGAGCAGTACTTC.